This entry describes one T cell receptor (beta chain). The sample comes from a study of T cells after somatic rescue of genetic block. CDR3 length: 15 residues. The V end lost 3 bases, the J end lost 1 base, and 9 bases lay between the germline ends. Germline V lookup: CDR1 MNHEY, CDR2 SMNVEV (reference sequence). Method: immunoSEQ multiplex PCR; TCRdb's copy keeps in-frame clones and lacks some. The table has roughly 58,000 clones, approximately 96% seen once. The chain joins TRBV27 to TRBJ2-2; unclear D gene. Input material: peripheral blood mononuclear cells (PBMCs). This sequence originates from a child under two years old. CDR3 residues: CASSFATLNTGELFF. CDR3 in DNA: TGTGCCAGCAGTTTTGCGACGCTGAACACCGGGGAGCTGTTTTTT.